This T cell receptor beta chain was recovered during a study of tumor and adjacent non-tumor tissue in lung cancer. Study results and limitations: Tumor tissue had significantly higher TCR diversity than normal lung. Tumor repertoires had a smaller top 100 clone share than normal lung.

Concerning this clonotype itself: No antigen is known for it. The limits of the CDR3 on the DNA are not certain, so only TCRdb's listed CDR3 is given.

RNA was extracted from bulk tissue without any cell sorting. More than 3 cm separated this lung sample from the edge of the tumor. Chemotherapy-naive patients with new lung cancer underwent thoracic surgery in China, August–November 2014. A modified ARM-PCR protocol with three rounds of nested PCR amplified TCRbeta. TCRdb used MiXCR to reprocess the multiplex PCR reads, holding one entry per CDR3 protein. The sample lists 94,000 or so distinct CDR3 sequences, 75% to 85% occurring once. This clonotype was sampled from a woman in her 50s with non-small cell lung cancer. The sequencing input was distant non-tumor lung tissue.

CDR3 sequence reads: CASSEFLRQSNENCFF. The gene calls are TRBV6-1 and TRBJ1-4. Germline V CDR1 and CDR2: MNHNS, SASEGT. With termini counted, the CDR3 has 16 amino acids.